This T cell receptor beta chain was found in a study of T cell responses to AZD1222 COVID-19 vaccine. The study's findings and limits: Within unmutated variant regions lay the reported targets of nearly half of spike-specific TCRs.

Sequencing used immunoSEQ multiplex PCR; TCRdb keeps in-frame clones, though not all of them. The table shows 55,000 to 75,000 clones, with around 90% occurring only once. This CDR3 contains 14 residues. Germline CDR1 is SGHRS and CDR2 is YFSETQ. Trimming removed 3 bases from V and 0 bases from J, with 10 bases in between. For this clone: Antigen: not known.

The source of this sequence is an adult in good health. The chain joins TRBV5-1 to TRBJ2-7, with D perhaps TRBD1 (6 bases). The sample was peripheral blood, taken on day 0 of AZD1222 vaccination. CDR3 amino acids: CASSSQGSSYEQYF. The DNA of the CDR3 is TGCGCCAGCAGCTCACAGGGAAGCTCCTACGAGCAGTACTTC.